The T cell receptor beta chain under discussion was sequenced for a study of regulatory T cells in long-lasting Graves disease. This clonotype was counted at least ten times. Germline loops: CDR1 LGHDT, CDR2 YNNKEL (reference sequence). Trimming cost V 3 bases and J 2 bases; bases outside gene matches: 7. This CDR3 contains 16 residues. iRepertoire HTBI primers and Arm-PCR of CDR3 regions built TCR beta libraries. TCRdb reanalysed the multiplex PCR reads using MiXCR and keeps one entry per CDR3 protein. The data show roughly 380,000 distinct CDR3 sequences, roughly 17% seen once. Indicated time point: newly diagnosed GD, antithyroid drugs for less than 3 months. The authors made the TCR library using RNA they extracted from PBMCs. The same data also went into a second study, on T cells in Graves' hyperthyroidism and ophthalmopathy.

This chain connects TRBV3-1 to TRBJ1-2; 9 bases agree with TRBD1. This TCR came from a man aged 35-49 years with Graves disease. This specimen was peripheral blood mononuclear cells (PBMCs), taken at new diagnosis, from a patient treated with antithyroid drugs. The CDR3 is CASSHFDRGTNYGYTF. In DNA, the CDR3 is TGTGCCAGCAGCCATTTTGACAGGGGGACGAACTATGGCTACACCTTC.